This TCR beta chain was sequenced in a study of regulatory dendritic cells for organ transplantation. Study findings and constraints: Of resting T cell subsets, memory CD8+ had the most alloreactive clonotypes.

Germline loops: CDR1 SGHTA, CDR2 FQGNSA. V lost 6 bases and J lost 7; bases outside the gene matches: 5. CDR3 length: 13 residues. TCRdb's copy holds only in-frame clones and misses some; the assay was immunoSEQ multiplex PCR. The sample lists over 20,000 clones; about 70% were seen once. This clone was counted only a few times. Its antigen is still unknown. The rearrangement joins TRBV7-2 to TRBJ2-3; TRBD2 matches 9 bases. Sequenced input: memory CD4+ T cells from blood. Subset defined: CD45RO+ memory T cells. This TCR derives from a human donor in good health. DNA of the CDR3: TGTGCCAGCAGTAGGCTAGCGGGAAATACGCAGTATTTT. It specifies CASSRLAGNTQYF. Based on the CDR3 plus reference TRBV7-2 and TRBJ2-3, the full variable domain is GAGVSQSPSNKVTEKGKDVELRCDPISGHTALYWYRQSLGQGLEFLIYFQGNSAPDKSGLPSDRFSAERTGGSVSTLTIQRTQQEDSAVYLCASSRLAGNTQYFGPGTRLTVL.